The 9 T cell receptor beta chains given below trace back to one sample, sequenced in a study of shared clonotypes between healthy human individuals. TCRdb's table, derived via immunoSEQ multiplex PCR, lists solely in-frame clones and lacks some. The sample contains around 500,000 clones, roughly four fifths of which appear only once. Sequencing input: PBMCs. The receptors were gathered from a middle-aged woman in good health. Some clones in this sample may be carry-over from other donors' samples.

In its sample, this clone was seen once. This chain joins TRBV14 and TRBJ1-1; D is unclear. The CDR3 runs 17 residues. Germline V gives CDR1 SGHDN, CDR2 FVKESK. The ends were cut back, 4 bases at V and 6 bases at J, with 24 bases in the middle. The CDR3 DNA reads TGTGCCAGCAGCCCCCTTCCGATCGGGCTGGGAGCGTCTGAAGCTTTCTTT. Protein sequence: CASSPLPIGLGASEAFF. Full variable domain (remainder filled in from reference TRBV14 and TRBJ1-1): EAGVTQFPSHSVIEKGQTVTLRCDPISGHDNLYWYRRVMGKEIKFLLHFVKESKQDESGMPNNRFLAERTGGTYSTLKVQPAELEDSGVYFCASSPLPIGLGASEAFFGQGTRLTVV.

There are many counts of this clone. The rearrangement uses TRBV10-2 and TRBJ2-4; 11 bases line up with TRBD1. V lost 0 bases and J lost 7; bases outside the gene matches: 5. From germline, CDR1 is WSHSY and CDR2 SAAADI. The CDR3 extends over 16 amino acids. CDR3 loop: CASSESGDRGTNIQYF. Here the CDR3 DNA reads TGCGCCAGCAGTGAGTCCGGGGACAGGGGGACTAACATTCAGTACTTC.

The V call is TRBV9, the J call TRBJ2-1; no clear D. V gave up 4 bases and J gave up 8 bases, with 13 bases separating them. Germline CDR1 SGDLS, CDR2 YYNGEE. This CDR3 is built from 13 residues. The chain's CDR3 is CASSPTGWDEQFF. The CDR3 region has the DNA TGTGCCAGCAGCCCGACTGGTTGGGATGAGCAGTTCTTC. The full variable domain, its missing parts supplied by reference TRBV9 and TRBJ2-1, is DSGVTQTPKHLITATGQRVTLRCSPRSGDLSVYWYQQSLDQGLQFLIQYYNGEERAKGNILERFSAQQFPDLHSELNLSSLELGDSALYFCASSPTGWDEQFFGPGTRLTVL.

The chain carries TRBV5-6 and TRBJ2-5; D gene ambiguous. CDR1 is SGHDT, CDR2 YYEEEE, per germline. V gave up 3 bases and J gave up 7 bases, with 7 bases separating them. The CDR3 extends over 11 amino acids. The CDR3 coding sequence is TGTGCCAGCAGCTCCTTAGGGACCCAGTACTTC. This codes for CASSSLGTQYF.

Details on this clone: Other DNA sequences from this sample encode an identical CDR3 as well. This CDR3 reads CASSPPGGNQPQHF. Written as DNA, the CDR3 is TGTGCCAGCTCACCCCCAGGAGGAAACCAGCCCCAGCATTTT. The chain recombines TRBV18 with TRBJ1-5; D ambiguous. Germline-derived CDR1 and CDR2 are KGHSH and LQKENI. CDR3 length: 14 residues. V lost 3 bases to trimming and J lost 7 bases, with 13 bases between them.

The gene calls are TRBV29-1 and TRBJ2-1; 11 bases agree with TRBD1. The V gene end was trimmed by 4 bases and the J gene end by 6 bases; junction bases not matched to a gene: 5. Germline lookup yields CDR1 SQVTM and CDR2 ANQGSEA. The CDR3 consists of 14 residues. CDR3 nucleotides: TGCAGCGTTGCGGGACAGGGGGGGACCAATGAGCAGTTCTTC. Translation: CSVAGQGGTNEQFF.

The chain carries TRBV5-4 and TRBJ2-2; TRBD2 agrees at 8 bases. This CDR3 has 17 residues. With V trimmed by 1 base and J by 3 bases, 8 bases remained unmatched. Germline V gene data show CDR1 as SGHNT and CDR2 as YYREEE (reference sequence). This chain's CDR3 is CASSLNGRAEDTGELFF. The CDR3 DNA is TGTGCCAGCAGCTTGAACGGGAGGGCCGAGGACACCGGGGAGCTGTTTTTT. The full variable domain, its missing parts supplied by reference TRBV5-4 and TRBJ2-2, is ETGVTQSPTHLIKTRGQQVTLRCSSQSGHNTVSWYQQALGQGPQFIFQYYREEENGRGNFPPRFSGLQFPNYSSELNVNALELDDSALYLCASSLNGRAEDTGELFFGEGSRLTVL.

CDR3 sequence: CASSFLAGEFGELFF. The DNA of the CDR3 is TGTGCCAGCAGTTTCCTAGCGGGAGAATTCGGGGAGCTGTTTTTT. V is TRBV27 and J is TRBJ2-2, with 10 bases matching TRBD2. Germline-derived CDR1 and CDR2 are MNHEY and SMNVEV (reference sequence). The CDR3 runs 15 residues. The V and J ends lost 3 bases and 7 bases, in that order; junction bases with no gene match: 5.

V gene TRBV5-4 combines with J gene TRBJ1-4; no reliable D call. Between the trimmed V and J ends, which lost 4 bases and 3 bases, there was a span of 4 bases. The CDR3 covers 12 residues. CDR1 is SGHNT, CDR2 YYREEE, per germline (reference sequence). The CDR3 reads CASSGPNEKLFF. CDR3 coding DNA: TGTGCCAGCAGCGGACCTAATGAAAAACTGTTTTTT. The entire variable domain, with the rest obtained from reference TRBV5-4 and TRBJ1-4, is as follows: ETGVTQSPTHLIKTRGQQVTLRCSSQSGHNTVSWYQQALGQGPQFIFQYYREEENGRGNFPPRFSGLQFPNYSSELNVNALELDDSALYLCASSGPNEKLFFGSGTQLSVL.